Shown below are 10 T cell receptor beta chains from a single sample sequenced in a study of T cell responses to AZD1222 COVID-19 vaccine. Clones were read by immunoSEQ multiplex PCR, and TCRdb kept only the in-frame ones, dropping some. Among 75,000 to 95,000 clones listed, about 90% were seen once. This material consisted of peripheral blood, taken on day 0 of MenACWY control vaccination. The receptors come from an adult in good health.

V usage is TRBV5-1 and J usage is TRBJ1-6; unclear D gene. The CDR3 covers 18 residues. Deletions cut 2 bases from V and 0 bases from J, with 15 bases between. The germline V gene has CDR1 SGHRS and CDR2 YFSETQ. CDR3 coding DNA: TGCGCCAGCAGCTTCTACTCGACTGCCCTCTCCTATAATTCACCCCTCCACTTT. It yields the protein CASSFYSTALSYNSPLHF.

The rearrangement uses TRBV18 and TRBJ2-1; 7 bases match TRBD2. CDR1 and CDR2 (germline): KGHSH, LQKENI. The CDR3 has 14 residues. Trimming at V came to 3 bases and at J to 2 bases, leaving 1 base not matched to a gene. The CDR3 DNA is TGTGCCAGCTCACCGGGGACTACCTACAATGAGCAGTTCTTC. It yields the protein CASSPGTTYNEQFF.

The chain couples TRBV6-2 or TRBV6-3 to TRBJ1-3; 11 bases line up with TRBD1. The CDR3 is 15 residues long. V shed 5 bases and J 5 bases; nucleotides not matched to a gene: 5. Germline assignment: CDR1 MNHEY and CDR2 SVGEGT. Here the CDR3 reads CASSPGTGGRNTIYF. The CDR3 DNA reads TGTGCCAGCAGTCCCGGGACAGGGGGACGAAACACCATATATTTT.

This chain links TRBV2 with TRBJ2-7; 11 bases are shared with TRBD2. CDR3 length equals 15 residues. Trimming cost V 3 bases and J 4 bases; bases outside gene matches: 5. Germline loops: CDR1 SNHLY, CDR2 FYNNEI. CDR3 coding DNA: TGTGCCAGCAGTGAGTTGGCTAGCGGGGGGTACGAGCAGTACTTC. Translation gives CASSELASGGYEQYF.

This chain joins TRBV7-9 and TRBJ2-7; the match to TRBD1 covers 10 bases. CDR1 and CDR2 (germline): SEHNR, FQNEAQ (reference sequence). V shed 1 base and J 7 bases; nucleotides not matched to a gene: 1. The CDR3 length is 13 residues. The CDR3 nucleotides are TGTGCCAGCAGCTTAGTGGACAGGGGGGAGCAGTACTTC. Its translation: CASSLVDRGEQYF.

The rearrangement links TRBV30 to TRBJ2-7; 11 positions match TRBD1. With 2 bases clipped from V and 4 bases from J, the junction kept 4 bases outside the gene matches. Germline V CDR1 and CDR2: GTSNPN, SVGIG (reference sequence). The CDR3 has 14 amino acids. Written as DNA, the CDR3 is TGTGCCTGGAGTATGGGACAGGGGGATTACGAGCAGTACTTC. Protein sequence: CAWSMGQGDYEQYF. Full variable domain (rest looked up from reference TRBV30 and TRBJ2-7): SQTIHQWPATLVQPVGSPLSLECTVEGTSNPNLYWYRQAAGRGLQLLFYSVGIGQISSEVPQNLSASRPQDRQFILSSKKLLLSDSGFYLCAWSMGQGDYEQYFGPGTRLTVT.

The chain combines TRBV4-3 with TRBJ2-3; D unresolved. V lost 6 bases to trimming and J lost 6 bases, with 13 bases between them. The CDR3 totals 13 residues. Per the germline V gene, CDR1 is LGHNA and CDR2 is YSLEER. CDR3: CASSPLLSDTQYF. CDR3 DNA: TGCGCCAGCAGTCCCCTCCTATCCGATACGCAGTATTTT.

Remarks on this clone: Distinct nucleotide sequences in the sample also encode this CDR3. The chain carries TRBV9 and TRBJ2-1; 11 bases are a match to TRBD2. Germline loops: CDR1 SGDLS, CDR2 YYNGEE. J gave up 4 bases and V 3 bases, and 6 bases lay outside the gene matches. The CDR3 is made up of 16 amino acids. As DNA, the CDR3 is TGTGCCAGCAGCGAGAGCGGGACTAGCGGATACAATGAGCAGTTCTTC. It encodes CASSESGTSGYNEQFF.

The gene calls are TRBV6-4 and TRBJ1-2, with TRBD1 identical over 7 bases. The V gene's germline CDR1 is MRHNA and CDR2 SNTAGT. V shed 0 bases, J shed 8 bases, and the junction held 12 bases outside the gene matches. The CDR3 contains 16 residues. The CDR3 DNA reads as TGTGCCAGCAGTGACTCGATAGAGGGGGCGGTTATCGGCTACACCTTC. It codes for CASSDSIEGAVIGYTF.

This chain connects TRBV18 to TRBJ2-3, with D tentatively TRBD1 or TRBD2 (6 bases each). CDR3 length: 16 amino acids. Trimming removed 1 base at V and 3 bases at J, with 14 bases between. Germline lookup yields CDR1 KGHSH and CDR2 LQKENI. For the CDR3, the DNA is TGTGCCAGCTCACCACTAACACAGGGAGGAACAGATACGCAGTATTTT. It translates to CASSPLTQGGTDTQYF.